This TCR beta chain was recorded in a study of cytomegalovirus exposure and HLA in healthy donors. With 5 bases removed from V and 4 bases from J, the gap between germline ends came to 12 bases. CDR3 length equals 14 residues. Germline CDR1 MDHEN, CDR2 SYDVKM. Clones were read by immunoSEQ multiplex PCR, and TCRdb kept only the in-frame ones, dropping some. The table shows about 44,000 clones, with more than 85% occurring only once. V usage is TRBV28 and J usage is TRBJ2-1; no firm D call. The sequence was collected from a woman aged 18-29 years in good health and CMV-seronegative. The sequenced material came from PBMCs. The CDR3 sequence: CASSMFGTYNEQFF. The CDR3 DNA sequence: TGTGCCAGCAGTATGTTCGGTACTTACAATGAGCAGTTCTTC.